The clone carrying this TCR beta chain has just a few counts. The CDR3 contains 15 residues. Germline V CDR1 and CDR2: SGHTA, FQGNSA. V dropped 0 bases and J dropped 10; count of bases not matched to a gene: 5. These data belong to a study of lymphopenia after photon versus proton radiotherapy. Generated by immunoSEQ multiplex PCR, the TCRdb table keeps only in-frame clones and is missing some. The data show fewer than 65,000 clones, with around 86% seen just once and 2% to 3% held by the top ten. The source is a man aged 40-50 years with gastric cancer. The chain links TRBV7-2 to TRBJ1-6; TRBD1 aligns across 8 bases. The sequences come from peripheral blood, collected from a patient treated with photon-based radiotherapy. The CDR3 nucleotides are TGTGCCAGCAGCTTAGCGCACAGGGGGAACTCACCCCTCCACTTT. It codes for CASSLAHRGNSPLHF.